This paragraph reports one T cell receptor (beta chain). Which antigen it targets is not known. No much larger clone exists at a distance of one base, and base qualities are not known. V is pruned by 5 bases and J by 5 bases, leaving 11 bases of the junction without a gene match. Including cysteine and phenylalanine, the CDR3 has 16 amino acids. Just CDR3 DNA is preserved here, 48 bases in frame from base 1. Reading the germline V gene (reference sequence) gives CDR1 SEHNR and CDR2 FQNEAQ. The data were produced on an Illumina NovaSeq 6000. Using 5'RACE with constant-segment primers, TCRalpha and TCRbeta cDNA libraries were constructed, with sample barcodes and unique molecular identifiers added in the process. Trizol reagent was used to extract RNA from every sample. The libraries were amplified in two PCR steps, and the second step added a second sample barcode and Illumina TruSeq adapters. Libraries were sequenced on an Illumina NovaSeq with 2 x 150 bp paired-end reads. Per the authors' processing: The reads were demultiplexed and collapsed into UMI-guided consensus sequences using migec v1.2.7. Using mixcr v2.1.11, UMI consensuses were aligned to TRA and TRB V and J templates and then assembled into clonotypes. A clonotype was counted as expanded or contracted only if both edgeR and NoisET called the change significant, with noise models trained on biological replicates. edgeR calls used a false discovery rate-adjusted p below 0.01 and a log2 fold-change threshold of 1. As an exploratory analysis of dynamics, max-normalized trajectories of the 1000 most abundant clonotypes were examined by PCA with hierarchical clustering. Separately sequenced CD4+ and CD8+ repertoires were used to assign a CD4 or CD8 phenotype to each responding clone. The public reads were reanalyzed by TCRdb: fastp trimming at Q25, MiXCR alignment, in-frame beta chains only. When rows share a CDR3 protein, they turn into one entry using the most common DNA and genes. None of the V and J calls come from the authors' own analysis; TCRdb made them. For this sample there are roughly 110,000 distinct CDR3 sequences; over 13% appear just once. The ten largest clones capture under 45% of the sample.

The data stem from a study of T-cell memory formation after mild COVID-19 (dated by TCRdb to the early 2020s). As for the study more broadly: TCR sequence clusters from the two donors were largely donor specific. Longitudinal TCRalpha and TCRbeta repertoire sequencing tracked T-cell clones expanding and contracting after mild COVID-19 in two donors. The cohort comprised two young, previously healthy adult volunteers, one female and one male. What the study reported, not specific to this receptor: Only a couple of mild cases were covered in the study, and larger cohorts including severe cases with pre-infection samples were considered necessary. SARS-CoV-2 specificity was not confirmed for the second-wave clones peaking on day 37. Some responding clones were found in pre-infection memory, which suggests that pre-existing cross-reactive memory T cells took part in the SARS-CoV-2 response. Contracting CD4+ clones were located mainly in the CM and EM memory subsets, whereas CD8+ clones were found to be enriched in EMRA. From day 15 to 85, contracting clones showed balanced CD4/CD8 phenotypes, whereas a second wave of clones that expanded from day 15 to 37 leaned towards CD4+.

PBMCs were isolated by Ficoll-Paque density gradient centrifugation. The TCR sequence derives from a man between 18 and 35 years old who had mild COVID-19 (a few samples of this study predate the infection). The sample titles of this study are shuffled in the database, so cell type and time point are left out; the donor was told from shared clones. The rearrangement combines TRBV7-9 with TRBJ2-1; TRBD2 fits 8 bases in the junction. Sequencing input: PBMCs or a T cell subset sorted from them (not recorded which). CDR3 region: CASSGVVRRGDNEQFF. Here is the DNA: TGTGCCAGCAGCGGGGTGGTGCGGCGGGGGGACAATGAGCAGTTCTTC.